This entry concerns a single T cell receptor beta chain. The data originate from a study of human T cells and chemical hapten exposure. Turning to the study itself: Per-sample TCR yields varied mainly from small pooled library volume differences.

The time point here: patch test 3, about 24 weeks after DPC sensitization. Treatment described: therapeutic diphenylcyclopropenone sensitization with weekly scalp DPC. Those who donated were patients with alopecia, 18 to 70 years of age, and suitable for DPC. In TCRdb, the RACE reads were re-called with MiXCR into one record per CDR3 protein. This sample has about 190,000 distinct CDR3 sequences, with around 25% found just once. V lost 3 bases and J lost 5; bases outside the gene matches: 4. Germline-derived CDR1 and CDR2 are SGHTA and FQGNSA. This CDR3 is built from 14 residues. The chain couples TRBV7-2 to TRBJ2-7; 10 bases are shared with TRBD2. This clonotype originated in a woman aged 40 to 50 with alopecia areata. Some clones in this sample may be carry-over from other donors' samples. The sequences come from whole blood, collected in connection with sensitization to the hapten diphenylcyclopropenone (DPC). The CDR3 DNA follows: TGTGCCAGCAGCTTCGCTAGCGGGAGCCACGAGCAGTACTTC. Translated, it gives CASSFASGSHEQYF.